The clone carrying this TCR beta chain was seen more than once but under ten times. Its antigen is unidentified. TCRdb reprocessed the 5' RACE reads via MiXCR and lists one record per CDR3 protein. The data contain roughly 250,000 distinct CDR3 sequences, 11% to 15% of them singletons. The data are from a study of identical twins. Study observations and caveats: Beta clonotypes that were abundant in cord blood contained fewer insertions, a pattern absent from memory repertoires.

The germline V and J ends were trimmed by 4 bases and 14 bases, with 16 bases remaining between them. The CDR3 totals 12 residues. Germline-derived CDR1 and CDR2 are SGHRS and YFSETQ. No donor was unhealthy or non-Caucasian. This clonotype was sampled from a woman under 30 in good health. The chain uses TRBV5-1 and TRBJ2-1; D perhaps matches TRBD2 (6 bases). Sequencing was done on a sample of memory (CD45RO+) T cells sorted from blood. This CDR3 is CASSTLGGGKFF. CDR3 coding DNA: TGCGCCAGCAGCACTCTCGGGGGTGGGAAGTTCTTC. The whole variable domain, filled in from reference TRBV5-1 and TRBJ2-1, reads KAGVTQTPRYLIKTRGQQVTLSCSPISGHRSVSWYQQTPGQGLQFLFEYFSETQRNKGNFPGRFSGRQFSNSRSEMNVSTLELGDSALYLCASSTLGGGKFFGPGTRLTVL.